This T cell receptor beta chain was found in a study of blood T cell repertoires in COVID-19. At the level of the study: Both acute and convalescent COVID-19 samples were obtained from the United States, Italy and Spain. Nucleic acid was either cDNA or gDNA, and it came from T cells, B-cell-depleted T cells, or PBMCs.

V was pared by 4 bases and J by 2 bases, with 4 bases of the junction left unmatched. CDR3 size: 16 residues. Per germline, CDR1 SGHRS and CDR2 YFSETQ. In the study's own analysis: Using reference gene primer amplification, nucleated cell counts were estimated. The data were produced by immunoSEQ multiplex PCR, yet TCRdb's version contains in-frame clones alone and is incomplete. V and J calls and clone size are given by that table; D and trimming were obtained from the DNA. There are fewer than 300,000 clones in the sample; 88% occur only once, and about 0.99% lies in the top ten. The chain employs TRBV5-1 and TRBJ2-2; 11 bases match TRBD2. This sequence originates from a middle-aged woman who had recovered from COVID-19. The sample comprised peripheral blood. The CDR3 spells CASSPGLAGNTGELFF. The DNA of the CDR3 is TGCGCCAGCAGCCCCGGACTAGCGGGCAACACCGGGGAGCTGTTTTTT.